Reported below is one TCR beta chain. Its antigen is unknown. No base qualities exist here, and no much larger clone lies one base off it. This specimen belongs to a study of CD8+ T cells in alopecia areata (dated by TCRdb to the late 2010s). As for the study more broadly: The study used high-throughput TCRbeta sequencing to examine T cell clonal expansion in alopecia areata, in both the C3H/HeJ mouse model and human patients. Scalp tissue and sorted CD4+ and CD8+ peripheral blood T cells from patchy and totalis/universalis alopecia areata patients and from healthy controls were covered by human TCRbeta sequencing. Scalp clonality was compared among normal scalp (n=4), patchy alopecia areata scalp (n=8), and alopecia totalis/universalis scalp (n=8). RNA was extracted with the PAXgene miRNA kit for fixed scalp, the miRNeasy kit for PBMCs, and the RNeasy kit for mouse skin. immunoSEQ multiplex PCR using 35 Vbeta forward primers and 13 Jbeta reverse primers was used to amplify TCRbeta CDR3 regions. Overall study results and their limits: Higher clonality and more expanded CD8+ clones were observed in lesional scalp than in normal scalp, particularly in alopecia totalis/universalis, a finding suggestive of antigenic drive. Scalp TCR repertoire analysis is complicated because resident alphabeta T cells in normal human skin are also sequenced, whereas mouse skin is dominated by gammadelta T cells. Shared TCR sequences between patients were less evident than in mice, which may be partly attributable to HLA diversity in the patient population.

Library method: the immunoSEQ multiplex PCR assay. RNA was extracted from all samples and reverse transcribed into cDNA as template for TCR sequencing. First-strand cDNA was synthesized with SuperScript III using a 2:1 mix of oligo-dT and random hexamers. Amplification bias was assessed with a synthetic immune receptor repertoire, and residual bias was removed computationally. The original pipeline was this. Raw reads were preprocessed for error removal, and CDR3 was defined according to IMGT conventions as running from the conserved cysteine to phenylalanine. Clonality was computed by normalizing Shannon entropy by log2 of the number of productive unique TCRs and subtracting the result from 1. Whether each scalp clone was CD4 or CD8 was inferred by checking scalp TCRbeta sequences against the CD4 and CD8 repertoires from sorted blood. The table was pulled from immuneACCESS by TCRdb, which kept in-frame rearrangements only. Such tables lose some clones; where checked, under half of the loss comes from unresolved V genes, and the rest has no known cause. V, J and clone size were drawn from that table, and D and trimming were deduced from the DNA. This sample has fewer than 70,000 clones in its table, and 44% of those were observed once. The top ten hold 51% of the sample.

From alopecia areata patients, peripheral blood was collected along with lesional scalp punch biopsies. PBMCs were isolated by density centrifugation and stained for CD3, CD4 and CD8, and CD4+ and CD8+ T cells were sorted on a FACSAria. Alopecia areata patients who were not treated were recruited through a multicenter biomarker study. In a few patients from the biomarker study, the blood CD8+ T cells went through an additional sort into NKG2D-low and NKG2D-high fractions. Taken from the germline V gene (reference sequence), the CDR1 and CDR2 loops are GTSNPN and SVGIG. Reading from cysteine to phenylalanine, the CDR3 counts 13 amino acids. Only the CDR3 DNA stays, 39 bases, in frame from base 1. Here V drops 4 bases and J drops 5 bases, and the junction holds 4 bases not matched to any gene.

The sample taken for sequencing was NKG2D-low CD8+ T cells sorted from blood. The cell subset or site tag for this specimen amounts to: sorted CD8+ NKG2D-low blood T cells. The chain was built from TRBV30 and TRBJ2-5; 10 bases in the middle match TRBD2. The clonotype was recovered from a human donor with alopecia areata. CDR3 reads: CAWTSGSRETQYF. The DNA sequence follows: TGTGCCTGGACTAGCGGGAGTAGGGAGACCCAGTACTTC.